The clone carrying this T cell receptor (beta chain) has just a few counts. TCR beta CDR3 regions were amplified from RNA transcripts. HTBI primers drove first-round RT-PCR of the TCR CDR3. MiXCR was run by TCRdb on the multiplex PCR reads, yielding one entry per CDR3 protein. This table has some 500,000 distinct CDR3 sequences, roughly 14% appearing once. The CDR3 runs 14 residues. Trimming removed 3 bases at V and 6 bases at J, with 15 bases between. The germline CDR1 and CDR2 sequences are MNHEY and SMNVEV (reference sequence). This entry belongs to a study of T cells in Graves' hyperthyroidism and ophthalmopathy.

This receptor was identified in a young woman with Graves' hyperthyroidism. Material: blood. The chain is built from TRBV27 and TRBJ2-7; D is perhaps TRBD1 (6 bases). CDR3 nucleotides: TGTGCCAGCAGTTTTAGAGGGGGAAGCGGCGAGCAGTACTTC. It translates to CASSFRGGSGEQYF.